This TCR beta chain was sequenced during a study of glioma-infiltrating T cells. In regard to this clonotype: Its antigen is undetermined.

Regarding the study as a whole: Only very few CDR3 sequences appeared in both tissue and blood. Non-neoplastic patients had below-expected tissue-blood divergence, while all gliomas exceeded expectation.

The iRepertoire nested amplicon-rescue multiplex PCR amplified TCR alpha and beta CDR3s from RNA. Using its own MiXCR run on the multiplex PCR reads, TCRdb lists one record per CDR3 protein. The profile shows 95,000 to 150,000 distinct CDR3 sequences, 20% to 25% of them singletons. Germline CDR1 and CDR2: MNHEY and SMNVEV (reference sequence). The length of the CDR3 is 14 residues. Unmatched junction bases numbered 8, after V lost 6 bases and J lost 3 bases. Material for sequencing was glioma tissue, nonneoplastic brain tissue, or PBMCs (not recorded which). The receptor's source is a human donor with low-grade glioma or glioblastoma, undergoing nonglioma brain surgery, or in good health (not recorded which). The J gene is TRBJ2-7, the V gene TRBV27, with 7 bases lining up with TRBD1. As DNA, the CDR3 is TGTGCCAGCAGACCGGGACAGTCCCTCTACGAGCAGTACTTC. This gives the protein CASRPGQSLYEQYF.